This T cell receptor (beta chain) is from a study of T cell repertoires in cytomegalovirus infection. Study-wide findings and caveats: What dominated the ex vivo response were HLA-C-restricted CMV-specific TCR beta clonotypes.

TCRdb passed the reads through MiXCR, listing each CDR3 protein once. The sample contains 300,000 to 450,000 distinct CDR3 sequences, over 15% of which appear only once. This clonotype was found many times. The antigen remains undetermined. This TCR came from a human donor in good health (CMV status not recorded). Some clones in this sample may be carry-over from other donors' samples. The specimen was PBMCs.

CDR3 sequence: CASSLTQGGSYEQYF. The CDR3 nucleotides read TGCGCCAGCAGCCTAACCCAGGGGGGCTCCTACGAGCAGTACTTC. The rearrangement uses TRBV4-3 and TRBJ2-7; possibly TRBD1 for D (7 bases). The CDR3 runs 15 residues. V gave up 4 bases and J gave up 0 bases, with 13 bases separating them. In germline, CDR1 is LGHNA, CDR2 YSLEER.